The clone carrying this TCR beta chain appeared a few times. MiXCR, run by TCRdb on the RT-PCR reads, gives a single entry per CDR3 protein. The profile shows approximately 27,000 distinct CDR3 sequences, 8% to 10% of them singletons. This sample is drawn from a study of patients and donors after allogeneic stem cell transplantation. This CDR3 is 17 amino acids long. Trimming took off 0 bases at V and 9 bases at J, with 19 bases between the two ends. Germline V CDR1 and CDR2: SGHRS, YFSETQ. The chain uses TRBV5-1 and TRBJ1-6, with D unclear. This receptor was identified in a human donor who was either an allogeneic HSCT recipient or a stem cell or donor lymphocyte infusion donor (not recorded which). It is not recorded whose cells these are; they may come from a transplant donor. The sequenced sample was blood, either unsorted or a sorted T cell fraction (not recorded which). CDR3: CASSLGFSSRSGSPLHF. The CDR3 nucleotides read TGCGCCAGCAGCTTGGGTTTCAGCTCTAGGTCGGGTTCACCCCTCCACTTT.